This T cell receptor beta chain was retrieved from a study of cytomegalovirus exposure and HLA in healthy donors. Across the study: Early on, a data release was issued that held about 85 million unique TCRs from HLA-typed donors.

A multiplex PCR was run with 60 Vbeta primers and 13 Jbeta primers. Sequencing used immunoSEQ multiplex PCR; TCRdb keeps in-frame clones, though not all of them. The sample yields 150,000 to 200,000 clones, 80% to 90% seen once. As concerns this clone: Its matching antigen is unknown.

V gave up 9 bases and J gave up 1 base; unmatched junction bases: 5. The CDR3 consists of 13 residues. Looked up from germline, CDR1 is SGDLS and CDR2 is YYNGEE. Points from the study as a whole: Compared with the roughly 700-donor mean, an Asian-associated ancestry cluster reportedly had fewer N-insertions, according to a later analysis.

The chain joins TRBV9 to TRBJ1-1; 8 bases map to TRBD1. The sample consisted of PBMCs. This sequence was found in a man between 18 and 35 years old in good health and CMV-seropositive. The CDR3 sequence: CATGQGKNTEAFF. CDR3 DNA: TGTGCCACCGGACAGGGAAAGAACACTGAAGCTTTCTTT. Using reference TRBV9 and TRBJ1-1 for the parts outside the CDR3, the full variable domain is DSGVTQTPKHLITATGQRVTLRCSPRSGDLSVYWYQQSLDQGLQFLIQYYNGEERAKGNILERFSAQQFPDLHSELNLSSLELGDSALYFCATGQGKNTEAFFGQGTRLTVV.